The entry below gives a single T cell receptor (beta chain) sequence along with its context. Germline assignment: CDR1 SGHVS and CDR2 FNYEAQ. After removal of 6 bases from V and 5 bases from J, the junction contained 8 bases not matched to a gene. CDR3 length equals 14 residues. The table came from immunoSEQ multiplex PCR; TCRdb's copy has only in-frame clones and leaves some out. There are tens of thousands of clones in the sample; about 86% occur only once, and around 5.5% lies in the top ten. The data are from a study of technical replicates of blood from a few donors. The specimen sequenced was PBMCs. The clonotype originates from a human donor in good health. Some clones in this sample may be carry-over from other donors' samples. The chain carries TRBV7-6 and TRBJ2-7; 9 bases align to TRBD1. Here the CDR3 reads CASSYDRGAHEQYF. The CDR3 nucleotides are TGTGCCAGCAGTTACGACAGGGGGGCCCACGAGCAGTACTTC.